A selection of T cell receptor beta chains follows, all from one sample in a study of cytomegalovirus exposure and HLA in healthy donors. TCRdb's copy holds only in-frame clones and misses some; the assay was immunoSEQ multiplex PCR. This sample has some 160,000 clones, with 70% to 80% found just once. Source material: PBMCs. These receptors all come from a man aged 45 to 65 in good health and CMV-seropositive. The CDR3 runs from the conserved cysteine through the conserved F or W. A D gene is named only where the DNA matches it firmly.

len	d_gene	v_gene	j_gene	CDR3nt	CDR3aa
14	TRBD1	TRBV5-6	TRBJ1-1	TGTGCCAGCAGCTCCCAGGCCCTCGACAGGGGAGCTTTCTTT	CASSSQALDRGAFF
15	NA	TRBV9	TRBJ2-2	TGTGCCAGCAGCGTAGTTGGGGAAGGGGCCGGGGAGCTGTTTTTT	CASSVVGEGAGELFF
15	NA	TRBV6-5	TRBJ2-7	TGTGCCAGCAGTTACTCGTGGGGGGGCGGCGACGAGCAGTACTTC	CASSYSWGGGDEQYF
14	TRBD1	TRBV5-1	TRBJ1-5	TGCGCCAGCAGCTTGGAACAGGGGAATCAGCCCCAGCATTTT	CASSLEQGNQPQHF
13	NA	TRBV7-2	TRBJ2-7	TGTGCCAGCCGCCCGCATGGCGGCTACGAGCAGTACTTC	CASRPHGGYEQYF
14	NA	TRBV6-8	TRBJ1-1	TGTGCCAGCAGTTACGGGCACACGAACACTGAAGCTTTCTTT	CASSYGHTNTEAFF
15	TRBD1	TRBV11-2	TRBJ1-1	TGTGCCAGCAGCTTTTACAGGGGCGCTAGGACTGAAGCTTTCTTT	CASSFYRGARTEAFF
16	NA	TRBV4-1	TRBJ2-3	TGCGCCAGCAGCCAAGGTCCCCAGCACGGGGTGGATACGCAGTATTTT	CASSQGPQHGVDTQYF
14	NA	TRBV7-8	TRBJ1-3	TGTGCCAGCAGCTCGAACAGGGTTGGAAACACCATATATTTT	CASSSNRVGNTIYF
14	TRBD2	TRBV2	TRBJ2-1	TGTGCCACCCCGGCTAGCGGAGGCTACAATGAGCAGTTCTTC	CATPASGGYNEQFF